One and the same sample provided the 18 T cell receptor beta chains below, sequenced in a study of blood T cell repertoires in COVID-19. TCRdb keeps only in-frame clones here, not all; method: immunoSEQ multiplex PCR. The sample shows about 51,000 clones, around 88% of them seen only once. The source material was peripheral blood. These receptor sequences come from a man between 60 and 75 years old with acute or convalescent COVID-19.

CDR3 sequence (DNA): TGTGCCAGTAGACCCGAGACTAGCGGATTTGATGCAGATACGCAGTATTTT. Translation gives CASRPETSGFDADTQYF. This chain joins TRBV19 and TRBJ2-3; the match to TRBD2 covers 9 bases. Germline-derived CDR1 and CDR2 are LNHDA and SQIVND (reference sequence). V trimming: 6 bases; J trimming: 4 bases; junction bases outside the gene matches: 14. The CDR3 spans 17 residues.

The chain recombines TRBV9 with TRBJ2-1, with D possibly matching TRBD1 (5 bases). Germline values: CDR1 SGDLS, CDR2 YYNGEE. V was trimmed by 4 bases and J by 6 bases, leaving 17 bases between them. The CDR3 length is 15 residues. DNA for the CDR3: TGTGCCAGCAGCCCTATGGGGCTCCCAGGCAATGAGCAGTTCTTC. Protein sequence: CASSPMGLPGNEQFF.

The chain couples TRBV7-8 to TRBJ2-1, with 14 bases aligning to TRBD2. Unmatched junction bases numbered 7, after V lost 0 bases and J lost 0 bases. From germline, CDR1 is SGHVS and CDR2 FQNEAQ. The CDR3 contains 20 residues. The CDR3 coding sequence is TGTGCCAGCAGCTTAGCATTGGGACTAGCGGGGGTCAACTCCTACAATGAGCAGTTCTTC. The encoded protein is CASSLALGLAGVNSYNEQFF.

This chain connects TRBV4-3 to TRBJ1-5; D not certain. There are 17 residues in the CDR3. Trimming took 0 bases from V and 4 from J, leaving 16 bases between them. Germline CDR1 and CDR2: LGHNA and YSLEER. DNA for the CDR3: TGCGCCAGCAGCCAAGAATTCGGGTTGGTTGGTAATCAGCCCCAGCATTTT. Protein sequence: CASSQEFGLVGNQPQHF.

The chain couples TRBV5-6 to TRBJ2-7; weak D call: TRBD1 (6 bases). With 7 bases removed from V and 2 bases from J, the gap between germline ends came to 13 bases. The CDR3 is 13 residues long. CDR1 is SGHDT and CDR2 is YYEEEE in the germline V gene. The DNA for the CDR3 is TGTGCCAGCGAGGGACACGCAGCCTACGAGCAGTACTTC. It codes for CASEGHAAYEQYF.

The chain uses TRBV28 and TRBJ2-5; TRBD1 matches 7 bases. Germline CDR1 and CDR2: MDHEN and SYDVKM. The CDR3 runs 13 residues. V trimming: 5 bases; J trimming: 2 bases; junction bases outside the gene matches: 2. CDR3 sequence: CASSPGQQETQYF. The CDR3 DNA sequence: TGTGCCAGCAGTCCGGGACAGCAAGAGACCCAGTACTTC.

This rearrangement joins TRBV5-1 to TRBJ2-3; 10 bases align to TRBD2. Trimming removed 0 bases from V and 1 base from J; junction bases left unmatched: 5. Per the germline V gene, CDR1 is SGHRS and CDR2 is YFSETQ. The CDR3 totals 17 residues. As DNA, the CDR3 is TGCGCCAGCAGCTTGGTTCCTCTAGCGGGGGGCACAGATACGCAGTATTTT. Its protein product is CASSLVPLAGGTDTQYF.

V usage is TRBV28 and J usage is TRBJ1-5; no firm D call. With 5 bases removed from V and 0 bases from J, the gap between germline ends came to 5 bases. Germline values: CDR1 MDHEN, CDR2 SYDVKM. This CDR3 region has 13 residues. The CDR3: CASSPDSNQPQHF. The CDR3 DNA sequence: TGTGCCAGCAGTCCAGATAGCAATCAGCCCCAGCATTTT.

The chain recombines TRBV12-3 or TRBV12-4 with TRBJ1-5, with D hard to call. V was shortened by 3 bases and J by 4 bases, with 7 bases between the two germline ends. The length of the CDR3 is 13 residues. This CDR3 reads CASSFSRNQPQHF. CDR3 DNA: TGTGCCAGCAGTTTTTCGAGGAATCAGCCCCAGCATTTT.

The chain couples TRBV7-6 to TRBJ2-5; 13 bases line up with TRBD2. Trimming removed 3 bases from V and 3 bases from J; junction bases left unmatched: 7. This CDR3 is 17 amino acids long. Looked up from germline, CDR1 is SGHVS and CDR2 is FNYEAQ. This CDR3 is CASSLTSGGSNKETQYF. The CDR3 bases are TGTGCCAGCAGCTTGACTAGCGGGGGGTCGAACAAAGAGACCCAGTACTTC.

V is TRBV24-1 and J is TRBJ2-7; a weak D match, TRBD2 (6 bases). The V end lost 6 bases, the J end lost 3 bases, and 11 bases lay between the germline ends. This CDR3 has 13 amino acids. The V gene's germline CDR1 is KGHDR and CDR2 SFDVKD. This CDR3 is CATSMREDYEQYF. The CDR3 coding sequence is TGTGCCACCAGTATGAGGGAGGACTACGAGCAGTACTTC.

The chain couples TRBV9 to TRBJ2-5; 8 bases fit TRBD2. Per germline, CDR1 SGDLS and CDR2 YYNGEE. The CDR3 spans 13 residues. V was clipped by 2 bases and J by 5 bases; unmatched bases: 2. The CDR3 bases are TGTGCCAGCAGCGTCCGACTAGCGGAGACCCAGTACTTC. Protein: CASSVRLAETQYF.

The V call is TRBV19, the J call TRBJ1-5, with no clear D. The V and J ends lost 3 bases and 9 bases respectively, with 12 bases between them. Germline CDR1 and CDR2: LNHDA and SQIVND (reference sequence). The CDR3 runs to 13 residues. The CDR3 region has the DNA TGTGCCAGTAGTATTTCGAAACCCGGGCCCCAGCATTTT. It specifies CASSISKPGPQHF. Full variable domain (missing parts from reference TRBV19 and TRBJ1-5): DGGITQSPKYLFRKEGQNVTLSCEQNLNHDAMYWYRQDPGQGLRLIYYSQIVNDFQKGDIAEGYSVSREKKESFPLTVTSAQKNPTAFYLCASSISKPGPQHFGDGTRLSIL.

V is TRBV5-1 and J is TRBJ2-3; 10 nucleotides match TRBD2. The CDR3 is 15 residues long. The germline CDR1 and CDR2 sequences are SGHRS and YFSETQ. After removal of 0 bases from V and 5 bases from J, the junction contained 3 bases not matched to a gene. CDR3 in DNA: TGCGCCAGCAGCTTGGAGCGGGAGGGCCAAGATACGCAGTATTTT. Translation: CASSLEREGQDTQYF.

The chain couples TRBV7-8 to TRBJ1-1; the match to TRBD1 covers 9 bases. V shed 1 base, J shed 6 bases, and the junction held 6 bases outside the gene matches. The CDR3 contains 15 residues. Germline CDR1 SGHVS, CDR2 FQNEAQ. CDR3 coding DNA: TGTGCCAGCAGCTTAGTGCTAGGACAGGGGCCTGAAGCTTTCTTT. This sequence encodes CASSLVLGQGPEAFF.

The rearrangement uses TRBV15 and TRBJ1-2; 7 bases map to TRBD1. The CDR3 extends over 18 amino acids. With V trimmed by 3 bases and J by 0 bases, 13 bases remained unmatched. Germline V gene lookup returns CDR1 LNHNV and CDR2 YYDKDF (reference sequence). As DNA, the CDR3 is TGTGCCACCAGCAGCGACCGGGACAGCTTTAGGACTAACTATGGCTACACCTTC. Translated: CATSSDRDSFRTNYGYTF.

The J gene is TRBJ2-7, the V gene TRBV5-6; D is possibly TRBD2 (6 bases). Trimming removed 7 bases from V and 2 bases from J, with 19 bases in between. The CDR3 totals 15 residues. The germline V gene has CDR1 SGHDT and CDR2 YYEEEE. The CDR3 nucleotides are TGTGCCAGCGCACGCTGGGGGACTGGGACCTACGAGCAGTACTTC. Its translation: CASARWGTGTYEQYF.

The chain joins TRBV6-5 to TRBJ1-3, with D possibly TRBD1 on 5 matching bases. Between the trimmed V and J ends, which lost 5 bases and 4 bases, there was a span of 15 bases. The V gene's germline CDR1 is MNHEY and CDR2 SVGAGI. This CDR3 is 15 amino acids long. The CDR3 DNA reads TGTGCCAGCAGTAGGAGCTGGGGGGGAGGAAACACCATATATTTT. It yields the protein CASSRSWGGGNTIYF.